Below, one T cell receptor (beta chain) is given with its context. The data were obtained in a study of blood T cell repertoires in COVID-19. Study details: Spain, Italy and the United States supplied samples that represented acute and convalescent COVID-19. The cDNA or gDNA used as material had been derived from T cells, B-cell-depleted T cells, or PBMCs.

Germline CDR1 reads MNHNS; CDR2 reads SASEGT. This CDR3 is built from 17 residues. V lost 3 bases to trimming and J lost 8 bases; unmatched junction nucleotides: 13. Methods used by the authors: Reference gene primer amplification gave nucleated cell count estimates. Sequenced by immunoSEQ multiplex PCR; TCRdb stores in-frame clones only, minus some. V and J calls and clone size are copied from that table; D and trimming were computed from the DNA. The table lists approximately 69,000 clones, roughly 76% of them singletons. The source is an older woman with acute or convalescent COVID-19. The J gene is TRBJ2-1, the V gene TRBV6-1; 10 bases are a match to TRBD2. Specimen: peripheral blood. CDR3 amino acids: CASSDRTFSAGGDEQFF. CDR3 sequence (DNA): TGTGCCAGCAGTGACAGGACATTTTCAGCGGGAGGGGATGAGCAGTTCTTC.